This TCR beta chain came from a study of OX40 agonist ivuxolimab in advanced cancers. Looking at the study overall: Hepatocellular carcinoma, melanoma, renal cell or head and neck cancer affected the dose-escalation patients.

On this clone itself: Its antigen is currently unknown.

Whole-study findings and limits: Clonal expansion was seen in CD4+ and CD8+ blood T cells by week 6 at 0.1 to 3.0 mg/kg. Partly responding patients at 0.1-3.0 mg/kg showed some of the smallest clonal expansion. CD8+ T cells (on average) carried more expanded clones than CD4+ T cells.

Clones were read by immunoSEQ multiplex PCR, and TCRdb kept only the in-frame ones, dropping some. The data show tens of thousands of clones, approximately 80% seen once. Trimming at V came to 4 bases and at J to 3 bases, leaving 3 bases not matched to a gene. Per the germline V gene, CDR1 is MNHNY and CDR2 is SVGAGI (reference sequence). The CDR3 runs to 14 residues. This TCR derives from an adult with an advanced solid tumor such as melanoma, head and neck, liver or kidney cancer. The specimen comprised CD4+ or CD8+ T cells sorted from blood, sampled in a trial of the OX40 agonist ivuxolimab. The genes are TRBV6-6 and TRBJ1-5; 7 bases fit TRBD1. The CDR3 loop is CASSLGQFNQPQHF. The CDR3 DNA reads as TGTGCCAGCAGTTTGGGACAGTTCAATCAGCCCCAGCATTTT.